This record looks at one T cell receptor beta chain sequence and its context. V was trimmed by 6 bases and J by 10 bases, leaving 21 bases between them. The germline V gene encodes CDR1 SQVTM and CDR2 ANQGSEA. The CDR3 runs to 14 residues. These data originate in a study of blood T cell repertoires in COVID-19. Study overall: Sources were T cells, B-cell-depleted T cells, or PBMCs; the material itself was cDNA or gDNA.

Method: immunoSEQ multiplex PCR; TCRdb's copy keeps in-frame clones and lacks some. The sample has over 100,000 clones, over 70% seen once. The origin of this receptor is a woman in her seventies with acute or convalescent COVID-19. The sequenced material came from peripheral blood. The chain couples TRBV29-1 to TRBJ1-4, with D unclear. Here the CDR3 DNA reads TGCAGCGTCCAGAGGAGCGCTCCAAGTGGAAAACTGTTTTTT. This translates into CSVQRSAPSGKLFF.